Listed below are T cell receptor beta chains from one sample, sequenced in a study of blood T cell repertoires in COVID-19. TCRdb's table, derived via immunoSEQ multiplex PCR, lists solely in-frame clones and lacks some. The profile shows approximately 290,000 clones, 65% to 85% of them singletons. The sample consisted of peripheral blood. Receptors originate from a person aged 65-85 years with COVID-19, enrolled during active disease. The CDR3 runs from the conserved cysteine through the conserved F or W. Fields, in order: clone size, V gene, D gene, J gene, CDR3 DNA, CDR3 protein. D genes are given only for firm matches. Clone size is stated in some rows and not others, as once, few, many or a class when expanded.

.	TRBV5-6	TRBD2	TRBJ2-1	TGTGCCAGCAGCTTCGAGCGGGAGGCTAACAATGAGCAGTTCTTC	CASSFEREANNEQFF
few	TRBV29-1	.	TRBJ2-2	TGCAGCGTCAAACAAACGGGGTACACCGGGGAGCTGTTTTTT	CSVKQTGYTGELFF
.	TRBV18	.	TRBJ1-6	TGTGCCAGCTCGCCACGACAGACAATCGTCTATAATTCACCCCTCCACTTT	CASSPRQTIVYNSPLHF
.	TRBV19	.	TRBJ2-5	TGTGCCAGTAGTCCGCGGATGACAGGTCTTAAGTTTCAAGAGACCCAGTACTTC	CASSPRMTGLKFQETQYF
.	TRBV4-2	.	TRBJ2-7	TGTGCCAGCAGCCAAGTGCAAACTACCACCTACGAGCAGTACTTC	CASSQVQTTTYEQYF
.	TRBV7-9	.	TRBJ1-2	TGTGCCGCCGCCGGGGGGTACGGCTACACCTTC	CAAAGGYGYTF
.	TRBV7-2	.	TRBJ2-7	TGTGCCAGCAGGCAGGCGAGCTCCTACGAGCAGTACTTC	CASRQASSYEQYF
.	TRBV11-2	.	TRBJ1-6	TGTGCCAGCAGCTTAGTACAGGACATCTCCTATAATTCACCCCTCCACTTT	CASSLVQDISYNSPLHF
.	TRBV19	.	TRBJ2-5	TGTGCCAGTAAGGGGCGGCGCAAAGAGACCCAGTACTTC	CASKGRRKETQYF
.	TRBV6-5	.	TRBJ1-1	TGTGCCAGCAGGCCCGGAGACTGGCAGATGGGAGCTTTCTTT	CASRPGDWQMGAFF
.	TRBV7-2	.	TRBJ1-5	TGTGCCAGCAGCAGGGGGGGTAGCGCCCCGAATCAGCCCCAGCATTTT	CASSRGGSAPNQPQHF
.	TRBV19	TRBD2	TRBJ2-2	TGTGCCAGTAGACATAGCGGGAAAAAACTAAACACCGGGGAGCTGTTTTTT	CASRHSGKKLNTGELFF
once	TRBV5-8	TRBD2	TRBJ2-3	TGTGCCAGCAGCTTCTTAGCGGGGTCAGATACGCAGTATTTT	CASSFLAGSDTQYF
few	TRBV9	TRBD2	TRBJ2-2	TGTGCCAGCAGCTCTCTCGGGGGGGCCGGGGAGCTGTTTTTT	CASSSLGGAGELFF
.	TRBV7-3	.	TRBJ2-3	TGTGCCAGCGGGCTGGGTGGAGATACGCAGTATTTT	CASGLGGDTQYF
.	TRBV3-1/TRBV3-2	.	TRBJ2-1	TGTGCCAGCAGCCGTAACCGGGACTTGAGCTACAATGAGCAGTTCTTC	CASSRNRDLSYNEQFF
.	TRBV18	.	TRBJ1-3	TGTGCCAGCTCAGGAGGGGCAAATGGAAACACCATATATTTT	CASSGGANGNTIYF
.	TRBV11-2	TRBD1	TRBJ1-1	TGTGCCAGCAGCTTAGCCGGGACAGGGGGCGTAGGGTTTGAAGCTTTCTTT	CASSLAGTGGVGFEAFF
.	TRBV4-3	.	TRBJ1-5	TGCGCCAGCAGCCAAGATGGGGGGGCAAATCAGCCCCAGCATTTT	CASSQDGGANQPQHF
.	TRBV6-2/TRBV6-3	TRBD1	TRBJ2-7	TGTGCCAGCAGTTACACCGACAGGGCGCCTTTACGCGAGCAGTACTTC	CASSYTDRAPLREQYF
.	TRBV28	.	TRBJ1-5	TGTGCCAGCAGACAACAGGTACAGGCCCAGCCCCAGCATTTT	CASRQQVQAQPQHF
.	TRBV7-3	TRBD1	TRBJ2-1	TGTGCCAGCAGCGCCCTGACAGGGACCTTCTACAATGAGCAGTTCTTC	CASSALTGTFYNEQFF
.	TRBV15	.	TRBJ1-2	TGTGCCACCAGCGCAGGGTTAAGACAGTCGGGCGGCTACACCTTC	CATSAGLRQSGGYTF
.	TRBV12-5	.	TRBJ2-5	TGTGCTAGTGGTTTGGGGCACCCGGAGGGTATAGAGACCCAGTACTTC	CASGLGHPEGIETQYF
once	TRBV2	.	TRBJ1-6	TGTGCCAGCACTTCCGGGGAACTGGGCCTGAGCTCCTATAATTCACCCCTCCACTTT	CASTSGELGLSSYNSPLHF
.	TRBV24-1	.	TRBJ2-1	TGTGCCGCCAGGTGGGGCCGTGATGAGCAGTTCTTC	CAARWGRDEQFF
.	TRBV9	TRBD2	TRBJ2-1	TGTGCCAGCAGCGTAGACATAGCGGGGGGCATCGATGAGCAGTTCTTC	CASSVDIAGGIDEQFF
.	TRBV28	.	TRBJ2-3	TGTGCCAGCAGTTCCTCTTCAGATACGCAGTATTTT	CASSSSSDTQYF
.	TRBV28	TRBD1	TRBJ1-2	TGTGCCAGCAGGCATGGACAGGGGAAGGATGGCTACACCTTC	CASRHGQGKDGYTF
.	TRBV9	TRBD1	TRBJ1-2	TGTGCCAGCAGCGTAGGACAGGGAAGGGGCTACACCTTC	CASSVGQGRGYTF
.	TRBV12-5	.	TRBJ1-3	TGTGCTAGTGGCTCACCGGGAGCAGGAAACACCATATATTTT	CASGSPGAGNTIYF
few	TRBV7-8	TRBD1	TRBJ2-7	TGTGCCAGCAGGAGGGGACAGGGGGCGTGGGAGCAGTACTTC	CASRRGQGAWEQYF
once	TRBV6-6	.	TRBJ1-1	TGTGCCAGCAGTCAGAGGGCAGGGGTAACTGAAGCTTTCTTT	CASSQRAGVTEAFF